A selection of T cell receptor beta chains follows, all from one sample in a study of tumor-infiltrating lymphocytes in primary liver carcinoma. Each CDR3 protein is one row after TCRdb ran MiXCR on the multiplex PCR reads. Among 75,000 to 90,000 distinct CDR3 sequences listed, 72% were seen once. Material: liver tumor tissue from sampling region 1. These receptors all stem from a man aged 35-49 years with primary liver carcinoma and hepatitis B virus infection. The CDR3 runs from the conserved cysteine through the conserved F or W. D genes are given only for firm matches. Clone size, where shown, is once, few, many, or a class for clones that have expanded.

>-|TRBV30|TRBJ2-3|-|20
TGTGCCTGGAGTCCCCAACTGGGTAGCGCGTTGCCCGTTTCCCCAGATACGCAATATTTT
CAWSPQLGSALPVSPDTQYF
>many|TRBV23-1|TRBJ2-1|-|13
TGCGCCAGTTACCGCAGGGGCTACAATGAGCAGTTCTTC
CASYRRGYNEQFF
>-|TRBV29-1|TRBJ1-1|-|13
TGCGGCGTTTCGTCAGGGTCGAGTACTGAAGCTTTCTTT
CGVSSGSSTEAFF
>many|TRBV30|TRBJ1-1|-|14
TGTGCCTGGAGACATAAGACGATGGGGCTGAGAGCTTTCTTT
CAWRHKTMGLRAFF
>many|TRBV29-1|TRBJ1-1|-|15
TGCAGCGTTGACAGGGGCTGGGGTGGTTGGACTGAAGCTTTCTTT
CSVDRGWGGWTEAFF
>-|TRBV11-2|TRBJ1-1|TRBD1|18
TGTCCCAGTAGCTTAGATGGGGACAGGGGGCGCCGGTACACTGATGCTTTCTTT
CPSSLDGDRGRRYTDAFF
>-|TRBV4-2|TRBJ1-1|-|14
TGTGCCAGCAGTCAAGTGACTGAGAACACTCAAGCTTTCTTT
CASSQVTENTQAFF
>once|TRBV19|TRBJ2-7|TRBD2|14
TGTGCCACCCCTCGGGGCGGGGGGAACTACAAGCAGTACTTC
CATPRGGGNYKQYF
>-|TRBV6-1|TRBJ2-7|-|14
TGTGCCAGCAGTCCTGAACCAGTGGCCTACGAGCAGTACTTC
CASSPEPVAYEQYF
>-|TRBV12-3/TRBV12-4|TRBJ2-7|-|14
TGTGCCAGCAGTTTAGGACACTCCTCCTACGAGCAGTACTTC
CASSLGHSSYEQYF
>-|TRBV6-1|TRBJ2-6|TRBD1|17
TGTGCCAACACCCTGGGACAGGACCGCTCTGAGGCCAACGTCCTGACTTTC
CANTLGQDRSEANVLTF
>-|TRBV12-3/TRBV12-4|TRBJ2-1|-|14
TGTGTCAATACTACAAGTCAGAGGGGCAATGAGCAGTTCTTC
CVNTTSQRGNEQFF
>-|TRBV20-1|TRBJ2-7|TRBD2|14
TGCAGTGCTAGACTAGCGGGTGTAACCTACGAGCAGTACTTC
CSARLAGVTYEQYF
>-|TRBV11-2|TRBJ2-2|-|16
TGTGCCAGCAGCTTCGTGGCGCTAGCGAGAACCGGGGGGCTGTTTTTT
CASSFVALARTGGLFF
>-|TRBV29-1|TRBJ2-1|-|14
TGCAGCGTCGAAGGCTGTGGACAGTACAATGAGCAGTTCTTC
CSVEGCGQYNEQFF
>-|TRBV29-1|TRBJ2-2|-|13
TGCAGCGTTTACCAGGGGTCACCCGGGGAGCTGGTTTTT
CSVYQGSPGELVF
>many|TRBV6-5|TRBJ1-5|-|13
TGTGCCAGCAGTTACAGGTTAAAGCAGCCCCAGCATTTT
CASSYRLKQPQHF
>-|TRBV12-3/TRBV12-4|TRBJ2-2|TRBD2|22
TGTGTCAGCAGGTCCCCCCGGGTCCCCGGGACTAGCGTGAGAAGAAACACCGGGGAGCTGTTTTTT
CVSRSPRVPGTSVRRNTGELFF
>-|TRBV29-1|TRBJ1-2|-|8
TGCAGTGCAAATGGCTGCACCTTC
CSANGCTF
>-|TRBV30|TRBJ2-7|-|11
TGTACCTGGCGATCCGCCTACGAGGAGTACTTC
CTWRSAYEEYF
>-|TRBV11-3|TRBJ2-2|-|13
TGTACCAACAGCTTACTAGCCGGCTGGGAGCTGTTTTTT
CTNSLLAGWELFF
>-|TRBV6-6|TRBJ2-3|TRBD1|18
TGTGCCAGCGGTTACTCGACAGGGGGCCTATCATACACAGATACGCAGTATTTT
CASGYSTGGLSYTDTQYF
>many|TRBV5-6|TRBJ2-1|-|16
TGTGCCAGCAGCCCAACAGGCTTGGGCTCCTACAATGAGCAGTTCTTC
CASSPTGLGSYNEQFF
>-|TRBV6-2/TRBV6-3|TRBJ2-2|TRBD2|15
TGTACCGGCAGCCTAAGCGGGAGTCGAGTCGGGGAGCTGTTTTTT
CTGSLSGSRVGELFF
>-|TRBV6-5|TRBJ2-3|-|14
TGTGCCAGCAGTCTAGCCCTTTCGACAGATATGCAGTATTTT
CASSLALSTDMQYF
>-|TRBV4-2|TRBJ2-5|-|11
TGTGCCAGCAACCAAGAAGAGATCCAGTACTTC
CASNQEEIQYF
>-|TRBV11-2|TRBJ2-1|TRBD2|16
TGTGTCAACAGCTTTCGACTAGCGGGAGATTTTAATGAGCAGTTCTTC
CVNSFRLAGDFNEQFF
>-|TRBV11-2|TRBJ2-1|TRBD2|14
TGTGCCTGCAGCTCGGAACTAGCGGTCAATGGGCAGTTCTTC
CACSSELAVNGQFF